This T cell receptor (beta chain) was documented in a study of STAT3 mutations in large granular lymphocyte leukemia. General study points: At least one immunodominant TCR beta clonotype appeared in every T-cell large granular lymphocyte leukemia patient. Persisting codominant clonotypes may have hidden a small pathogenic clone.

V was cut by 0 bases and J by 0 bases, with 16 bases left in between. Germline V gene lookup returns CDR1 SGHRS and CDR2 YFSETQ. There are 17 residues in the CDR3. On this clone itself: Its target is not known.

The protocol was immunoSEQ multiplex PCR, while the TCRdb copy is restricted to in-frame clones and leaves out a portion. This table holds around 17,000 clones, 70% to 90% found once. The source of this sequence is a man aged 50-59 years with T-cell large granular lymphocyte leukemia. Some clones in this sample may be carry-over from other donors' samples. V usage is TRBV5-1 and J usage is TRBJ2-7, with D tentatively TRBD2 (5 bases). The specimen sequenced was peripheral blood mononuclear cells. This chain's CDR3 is CASSLGFRGSSSYEQYF. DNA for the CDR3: TGCGCCAGCAGCTTGGGATTCCGCGGGTCAAGCTCCTACGAGCAGTACTTC.